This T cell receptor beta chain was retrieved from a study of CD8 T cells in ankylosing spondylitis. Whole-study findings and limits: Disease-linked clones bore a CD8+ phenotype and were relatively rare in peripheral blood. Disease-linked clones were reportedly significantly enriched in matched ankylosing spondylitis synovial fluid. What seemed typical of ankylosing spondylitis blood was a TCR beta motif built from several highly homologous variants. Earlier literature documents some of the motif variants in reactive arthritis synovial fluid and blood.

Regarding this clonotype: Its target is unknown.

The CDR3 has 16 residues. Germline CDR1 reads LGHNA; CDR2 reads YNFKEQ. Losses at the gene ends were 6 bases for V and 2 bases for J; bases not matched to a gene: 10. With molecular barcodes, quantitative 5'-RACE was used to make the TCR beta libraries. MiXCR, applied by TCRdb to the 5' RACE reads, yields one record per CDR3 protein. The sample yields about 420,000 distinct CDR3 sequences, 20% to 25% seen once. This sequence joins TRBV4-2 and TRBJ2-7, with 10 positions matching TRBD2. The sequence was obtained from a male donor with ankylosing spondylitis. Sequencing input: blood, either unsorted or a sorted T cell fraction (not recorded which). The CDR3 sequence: CASSTGTSGIAYEQYF. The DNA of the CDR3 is TGTGCCAGCAGTACCGGCACTAGCGGGATCGCCTACGAGCAGTACTTC.